The 25 T cell receptor beta chains below all came from one sample that was sequenced in a study of breast tumors, draining lymph nodes, adjacent tissues. TCRdb itself ran the multiplex PCR reads through MiXCR, one entry per CDR3 protein. This table holds more than 30,000 distinct CDR3 sequences, 63% found once. The sequenced sample was breast tumor tissue. The receptors derive from a female donor with breast cancer. Some clones in this sample may be carry-over from other donors' samples.

The chain uses TRBV19 and TRBJ1-3; D remains unclear. Trimming cost V 6 bases and J 1 base, with 10 bases left between them. The germline CDR1 and CDR2 sequences are LNHDA and SQIVND (reference sequence). This CDR3 region has 14 residues. The CDR3 is CASRNIGSGNTIYF. CDR3 coding DNA: TGTGCCAGTAGAAATATAGGGTCTGGAAACACCATATATTTT.

The chain has TRBV6-6 and TRBJ2-7, with 8 bases lining up with TRBD1. Germline V gene sequence: CDR1 MNHNY, CDR2 SVGAGI (reference sequence). The CDR3 extends over 16 amino acids. The J segment lost 3 bases and the V segment lost 0 bases, leaving 7 bases of the junction unmatched. The CDR3 spells CASSYSRSTGGYEQYF. The CDR3 DNA sequence: TGTGCCAGCAGTTACTCGAGGTCCACAGGGGGCTACGAGCAGTACTTC.

V and J are TRBV5-6 and TRBJ1-3, with D perhaps TRBD1 (6 bases). V dropped 1 base and J dropped 1 base, with 9 bases sitting between them. The germline CDR1 and CDR2 sequences are SGHDT and YYEEEE. The CDR3 loop spans 15 amino acids. CDR3 sequence (DNA): TGTGCCAGCAGCTTGTTACAGGGTTCTGGAAACACCATATATTTT. This gives the protein CASSLLQGSGNTIYF.

By sample fraction, this clonotype is medium-sized. The chain recombines TRBV20-1 with TRBJ2-7, with D maybe TRBD2 (5 bases). CDR1 is DFQATT and CDR2 is SNEGSKA in the germline V gene (reference sequence). V dropped 6 bases and J dropped 2 bases, with 14 bases sitting between them. The CDR3 covers 13 residues. CDR3 amino acids: CSAQKSGTYEQYF. In DNA, the CDR3 is TGCAGTGCGCAAAAAAGCGGAACCTACGAGCAGTACTTC.

This clonotype appeared a single time. V gene TRBV2 combines with J gene TRBJ2-6; 9 nucleotides agree with TRBD1. The CDR3 length is 17 residues. The V gene's germline CDR1 is SNHLY and CDR2 FYNNEI. The J segment lost 4 bases and the V segment lost 6 bases, leaving 10 bases of the junction unmatched. The CDR3 reads CASRIKQGALGANVLTF. The CDR3 DNA follows: TGTGCCAGCAGGATAAAACAGGGGGCGCTCGGGGCCAACGTCCTGACTTTC.

The CDR3 reads CASSTGDSRSGNTIYF. The CDR3 coding sequence is TGTGCCAGCAGTACTGGGGACTCCCGCTCTGGAAACACCATATATTTT. This chain uses TRBV6-6 with TRBJ1-3, with D possibly TRBD1 on 5 matching bases. The V end lost 5 bases, the J end lost 0 bases, and 14 bases lay between the germline ends. Germline CDR1 and CDR2: MNHNY and SVGAGI (reference sequence). This CDR3 has 16 amino acids.

This rearrangement joins TRBV12-3 or TRBV12-4 to TRBJ2-1; D might be TRBD2 (6 bases). V gave up 3 bases and J gave up 4 bases, with 13 bases separating them. This CDR3 is 15 amino acids long. The CDR3 nucleotides are TGTGCCAGCAGTTTCGGTGGGGGGACTTACAATGAGCAGTTCTTC. This encodes CASSFGGGTYNEQFF.

The genes are TRBV5-1 and TRBJ2-5, with 9 bases fitting TRBD1. Germline loops: CDR1 SGHRS, CDR2 YFSETQ. The CDR3 is 14 residues long. The V gene end was trimmed by 0 bases and the J gene end by 3 bases; junction bases not matched to a gene: 0. The CDR3 bases are TGCGCCAGCAGCTTGGGGACAGGGGAAGAGACCCAGTACTTC. It yields the protein CASSLGTGEETQYF.

V and J are TRBV12-3 or TRBV12-4 and TRBJ2-2; D is ambiguous. The CDR3 is made up of 16 amino acids. V was shortened by 6 bases and J by 3 bases, with 17 bases between the two germline ends. The chain's CDR3 is CASSSANYGYTGELFF. DNA for the CDR3: TGTGCCAGCAGCTCTGCCAACTATGGCTACACCGGGGAGCTGTTTTTT.

The chain recombines TRBV19 with TRBJ2-7, with D perhaps TRBD1 (6 bases). The CDR3 runs to 13 residues. The V end was cut by 5 bases, the J end by 0 bases, with 8 bases between. Germline CDR1 is LNHDA and CDR2 is SQIVND (reference sequence). CDR3 sequence (DNA): TGTGCCAGTAGTCCGGACAGCTCCTACGAGCAGTACTTC. This encodes CASSPDSSYEQYF.

CDR3 loop: CASSTGPSNQPQHF. The CDR3 coding sequence is TGTGCCAGCAGTACAGGCCCCAGCAATCAGCCCCAGCATTTT. This chain uses TRBV2 with TRBJ1-5; TRBD1 is a possible D gene (5 bases). From germline, CDR1 is SNHLY and CDR2 FYNNEI. This CDR3 contains 14 residues. V was shortened by 5 bases and J by 1 base, with 9 bases between the two germline ends.

This clonotype was counted only a few times. The chain links TRBV20-1 to TRBJ2-7; 8 bases are shared with TRBD2. In germline, CDR1 is DFQATT, CDR2 SNEGSKA (reference sequence). This CDR3 has 14 residues. V trimming: 0 bases; J trimming: 6 bases; junction bases outside the gene matches: 7. CDR3: CSARDWASGREQYF. CDR3 DNA: TGCAGTGCTAGAGATTGGGCTAGCGGGCGCGAGCAGTACTTC.

This clonotype has just a few counts. The chain has TRBV13 and TRBJ1-2; a weak D match, TRBD1 (6 bases). This CDR3 comprises 14 residues. V dropped 1 base and J dropped 4 bases, with 10 bases sitting between them. CDR1 is PRHDT, CDR2 FYEKMQ, per germline (reference sequence). The CDR3 DNA follows: TGTGCCAGCAGCTTAGCCGCAGGGGCCTATGGCTACACCTTC. This translates into CASSLAAGAYGYTF.

The CDR3 loop is CASSSPSGRANEQFF. The CDR3 DNA reads TGTGCCAGCAGCTCGCCTAGCGGGAGGGCCAATGAGCAGTTCTTC. This rearrangement joins TRBV7-2 to TRBJ2-1; 12 bases map to TRBD2. V trimming: 4 bases; J trimming: 6 bases; junction bases outside the gene matches: 4. This CDR3 has 15 residues. Germline CDR1 SGHTA, CDR2 FQGNSA.

This clonotype has a count of ten or more. V is TRBV13 and J is TRBJ2-1; no clear D gene. Germline values: CDR1 PRHDT, CDR2 FYEKMQ (reference sequence). CDR3 size: 13 residues. Trimming took 0 bases from V and 15 from J, leaving 15 bases between them. As DNA, the CDR3 is TGTGCCAGCAGCTTAGGGGGCAGTTCGTTCCTGTTCTTC. As protein: CASSLGGSSFLFF.

Sample share makes this clonotype medium-sized. The V call is TRBV7-9, the J call TRBJ1-2; TRBD1 aligns across 7 bases. The CDR3 length is 13 residues. Germline assignment: CDR1 SEHNR and CDR2 FQNEAQ (reference sequence). The V segment lost 2 bases and the J segment 5 bases; nucleotides outside the gene matches: 2. CDR3 protein: CASSLHRGYGYTF. The DNA for the CDR3 is TGTGCCAGCAGCTTACACAGGGGATATGGCTACACCTTC.

This clonotype has a handful of counts. This chain uses TRBV21-1 with TRBJ2-5; the table names TRBD1, a call not compared with the DNA. TRBV21-1 is described as a pseudogene. This CDR3 spans 16 amino acids. The CDR3 here is CASSNDPGGNQETQYF. For the CDR3, the DNA is TGTGCCAGCAGCAACGATCCCGGGGGAAACCAAGAGACCCAGTACTTC.

The rearrangement links TRBV12-3 or TRBV12-4 to TRBJ1-2; 8 positions agree with TRBD1. The CDR3 has 15 residues. The ends lost 6 bases at V and 4 bases at J; junction bases unmatched: 10. CDR3 amino acids: CASSYSGQGGYGYTF. CDR3 in DNA: TGTGCCAGCAGCTATTCTGGACAGGGAGGCTATGGCTACACCTTC.

The chain is built from TRBV9 and TRBJ2-1, with D tentatively TRBD2 (6 bases). V was trimmed by 3 bases and J by 0 bases, leaving 10 bases between them. The germline V gene has CDR1 SGDLS and CDR2 YYNGEE. The CDR3 runs to 15 residues. In DNA, the CDR3 is TGTGCCAGCAGCGAGGCGGGACTCTCCTACAATGAGCAGTTCTTC. It encodes CASSEAGLSYNEQFF.

A note on this clonotype: An end of the junction differs from the germline gene, which may be a read error. The chain combines TRBV5-1 with TRBJ2-7; no reliable D call. The CDR3 length is 15 residues. Germline CDR1 is SGHRS and CDR2 is YFSETQ. The CDR3 bases are TGCGCCAGCAGCTTGGTGGGAAGGATAGACGACGAGCGGTACTTC. It specifies CASSLVGRIDDERYF.

This rearrangement joins TRBV2 to TRBJ1-2; D may be TRBD1 (6 bases). The CDR3 is 13 residues long. Germline loops: CDR1 SNHLY, CDR2 FYNNEI. The V end lost 8 bases, the J end lost 1 base, and 11 bases lay between the germline ends. The CDR3 is CASVGQNNYGYTF. In DNA, the CDR3 is TGTGCCAGCGTCGGACAGAATAACTATGGCTACACCTTC.

This clonotype was observed a single time. This chain uses TRBV12-5 with TRBJ2-1, with TRBD2 matching 10 bases. Per the germline V gene, CDR1 is LGHNT and CDR2 is FRNRAP. The trim removed 9 bases at V and 2 bases at J, leaving 7 bases unmatched. The CDR3 consists of 15 residues. The CDR3 region is CARGASGGTYNEQFF. CDR3 in DNA: TGTGCTAGAGGAGCTAGCGGGGGCACCTACAATGAGCAGTTCTTC.

This clonotype came up many times. A much larger clone sits a single nucleotide away, making a read error possible. The rearrangement uses TRBV6-2 or TRBV6-3 and TRBJ1-5; D may be TRBD1 (6 bases). Trimming removed 5 bases from V and 4 bases from J, with 15 bases in between. The CDR3 is made up of 15 amino acids. From germline, CDR1 is MNHEY and CDR2 SVGEGT. The CDR3 nucleotides read TGTGCCAGCAGTCACAGAACAGGGACAAATCAGCCCCAGCATTTT. Its translation: CASSHRTGTNQPQHF.

CDR3 coding DNA: TGTGCCAGCAGCTTAGGGTCAAGACGGGGCTACACCTTC. It specifies CASSLGSRRGYTF. The J gene is TRBJ1-2, the V gene TRBV7-2; D gene unclear. The CDR3 sequence is 13 residues long. Germline-derived CDR1 and CDR2 are SGHTA and FQGNSA. Trimming stripped 1 base from V and 8 bases from J, with 11 bases between.

The V gene is TRBV2, the J gene TRBJ2-1; no clear D gene. Germline CDR1 and CDR2: SNHLY and FYNNEI. V was cut by 4 bases and J by 5 bases, with 3 bases left in between. CDR3 length: 11 residues. Here the CDR3 DNA reads TGTGCCAGCAGTGTCCACAATGAGCAGTTCTTC. It codes for CASSVHNEQFF.